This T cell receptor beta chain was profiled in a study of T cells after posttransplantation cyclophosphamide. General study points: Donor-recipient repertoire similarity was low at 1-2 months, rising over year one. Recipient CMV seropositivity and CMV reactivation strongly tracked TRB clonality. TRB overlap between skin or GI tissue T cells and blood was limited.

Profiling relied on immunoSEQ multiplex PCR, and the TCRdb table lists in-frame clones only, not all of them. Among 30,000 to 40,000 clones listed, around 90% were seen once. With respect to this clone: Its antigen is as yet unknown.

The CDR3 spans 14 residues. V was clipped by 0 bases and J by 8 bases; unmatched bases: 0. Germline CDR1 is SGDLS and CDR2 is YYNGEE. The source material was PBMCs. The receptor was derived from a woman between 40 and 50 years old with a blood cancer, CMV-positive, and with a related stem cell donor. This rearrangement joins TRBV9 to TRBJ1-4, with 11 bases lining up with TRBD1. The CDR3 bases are TGTGCCAGCAGCGTAGGGACAGGGGGCGAAAAACTGTTTTTT. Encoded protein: CASSVGTGGEKLFF.